The entry below gives a single TCR beta chain sequence along with its context. It has no known antigen specificity. No much larger clone is present one base from it, and per-base qualities are unavailable. Participants in the prospective study were aged roughly 18 to 89 years, lived in under 30 United States geographic areas, and enrolled through a virtual design. In the prospective study, cohorts were assigned on the basis of participant-reported clinical history obtained from a screening survey and a study questionnaire. ImmuneRACE Cohort 3 recovered participants were defined by two consecutive negative NP/OP PCR tests, healthcare professional clearance, or symptom resolution. In the prospective study, mobile phlebotomists collected whole blood, serum and a nasopharyngeal or oropharyngeal swab from each participant. Prospective study participants could optionally give additional blood draws and questionnaires over an approximately two-month period. Prospective study blood samples were shipped either frozen or at room temperature before DNA extraction.

This sample is drawn from a study of blood T cell repertoires in COVID-19 (dated by TCRdb to about 2020). Turning to the overall study: Collaborator samples came from the United States, Italy and Spain and covered acute and convalescent phases of COVID-19. The prospective study material was composed of cDNA or gDNA derived from T cells, B-cell-depleted T cells, or PBMCs. Deeply sampled blood TCRbeta repertoires from subjects exposed to, actively infected with, or recovered from COVID-19 were included in the dataset. A freely available public database, intended as a resource for researchers studying the immune response to SARS-CoV-2, is where the repertoires were released. The samples were drawn from two sources: the first 160 participants of the ongoing ImmuneRACE study, and 1,200 or so subjects contributed by 6 global collaborators. The sample metadata nearly always contained a de-identified subject ID, COVID-19 status, age in years and sex. Where available, HLA class I and class II types were obtained from metadata supplied by the sample provider rather than from assay-based typing.

The immunoSEQ Assay, a bias-controlled multiplex PCR, was used to amplify TCRbeta CDR3 regions from genomic DNA. Under the source paper's analysis protocol: The number of nucleated cells in each sample was estimated by amplification of reference gene primers within the assay. To quantify the absolute abundance of each unique TCRbeta CDR3 rearrangement, sequence reads were collapsed and filtered. For each sample, productive Simpson clonality was calculated as the square root of Simpson's diversity index over productive rearrangements. Held by TCRdb, this immuneACCESS table contains in-frame sequences only and omits some clones. Under half of the omission traces to an unresolved V gene where checked; the cause of the rest is unknown. V and J calls plus clone size are reproduced from that table; the DNA served to infer D and trimming. The sample table shows 250,000 to 350,000 clones, and around 90% are seen once. The top ten clonotypes cover approximately 9% of the sample.

Findings and caveats that apply to the study as a whole: The amount of clinical and demographic metadata varied by source and participant and was provided uncurated.

The CDR3, from cysteine to phenylalanine, totals 12 residues. Solely the CDR3 DNA is kept, with 36 bases framed from the first base. V and J are truncated by 6 bases and 11 bases respectively, leaving an intervening sequence of 16 bases. CDR1 and CDR2 were assigned from the germline V gene (reference sequence) as MNHNY and SVGAGI. Sample: PBMCs or T cells enriched from blood (not recorded which). This receptor chain uses TRBV6-6 and TRBJ1-1, with the D gene call left open. This clonotype was obtained from a woman aged 18-29 years who had recovered from COVID-19. The sequenced DNA: TGTGCCAGCAGCCCTTCACGGCGGGAGGCTTTCTTT. Its protein reads: CASSPSRREAFF.